This T cell receptor (beta chain) derives from a study of OX40 agonist ivuxolimab in advanced cancers. The CDR3 runs 15 residues. CDR1 and CDR2 (germline): SGHNT, YYREEE (reference sequence). V shed 0 bases and J 2 bases; nucleotides not matched to a gene: 3. In this sample, this clone turned up once. Baseline was the first blood sampling point, followed by cycle 4 day 1 and cycle 7 day 1. Clones were read by immunoSEQ multiplex PCR, and TCRdb kept only the in-frame ones, dropping some. The sample has roughly 11,000 clones, around 80% seen once. Sequences were derived from CD4+ or CD8+ T cells sorted from blood, sampled in a trial of the OX40 agonist ivuxolimab. The TCR was taken from an adult with an advanced solid tumor such as melanoma, head and neck, liver or kidney cancer. The V and J genes are TRBV5-4 and TRBJ2-3; TRBD2 agrees at 7 bases. In nucleotides, the CDR3 is TGTGCCAGCAGCTTGGTGGGGGGGGTCACAGATACGCAGTATTTT. It is translated as CASSLVGGVTDTQYF.